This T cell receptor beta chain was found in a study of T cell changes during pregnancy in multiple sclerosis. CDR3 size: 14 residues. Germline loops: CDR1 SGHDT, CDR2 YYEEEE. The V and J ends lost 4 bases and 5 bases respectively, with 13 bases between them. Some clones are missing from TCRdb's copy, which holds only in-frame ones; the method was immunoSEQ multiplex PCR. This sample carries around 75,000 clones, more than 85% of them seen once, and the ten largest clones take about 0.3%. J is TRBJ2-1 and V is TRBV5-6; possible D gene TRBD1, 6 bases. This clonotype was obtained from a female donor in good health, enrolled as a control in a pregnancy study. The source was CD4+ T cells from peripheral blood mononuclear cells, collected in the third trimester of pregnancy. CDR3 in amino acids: CASSPTGFHNEQFF. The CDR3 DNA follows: TGTGCCAGCAGCCCTACAGGGTTCCACAATGAGCAGTTCTTC.